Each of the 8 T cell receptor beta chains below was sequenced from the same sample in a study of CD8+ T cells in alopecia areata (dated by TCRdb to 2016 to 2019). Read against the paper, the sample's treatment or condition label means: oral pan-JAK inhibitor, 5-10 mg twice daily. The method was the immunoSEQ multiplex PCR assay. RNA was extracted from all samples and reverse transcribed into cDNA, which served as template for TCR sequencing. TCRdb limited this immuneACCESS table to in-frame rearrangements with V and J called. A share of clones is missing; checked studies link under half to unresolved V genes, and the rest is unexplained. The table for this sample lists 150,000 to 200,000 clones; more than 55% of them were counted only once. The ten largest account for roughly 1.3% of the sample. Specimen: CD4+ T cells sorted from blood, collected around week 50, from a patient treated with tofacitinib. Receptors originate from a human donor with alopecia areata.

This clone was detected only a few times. For the CDR3, the DNA is TGCAGCGTGGGGGTAGGGGTTTCCCGTTCTGGGGCCAACGTCCTGACTTTC. Translating it yields CSVGVGVSRSGANVLTF. The V gene is TRBV29-1, the J gene TRBJ2-6; tentatively, D is TRBD1 or TRBD2 (5 bases each). This CDR3 spans 17 amino acids. Germline loops: CDR1 SQVTM, CDR2 ANQGSEA. Trimming shortened V by 6 bases and J by 1 base, and 19 bases separated the two germline ends. Together with reference TRBV29-1 and TRBJ2-6, the CDR3 gives the full variable domain: SAVISQKPSRDICQRGTSLTIQCQVDSQVTMMFWYRQQPGQSLTLIATANQGSEATYESGFVIDKFPISRPNLTFSTLTVSNMSPEDSSIYLCSVGVGVSRSGANVLTFGAGSRLTVL.

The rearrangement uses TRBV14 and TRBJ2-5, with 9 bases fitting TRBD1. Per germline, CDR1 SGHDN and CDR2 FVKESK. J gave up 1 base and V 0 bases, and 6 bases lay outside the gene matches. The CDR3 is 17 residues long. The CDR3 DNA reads TGTGCCAGCAGCCAAGAATTGCTGGGACAGGGCCAAGAGACCCAGTACTTC. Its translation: CASSQELLGQGQETQYF.

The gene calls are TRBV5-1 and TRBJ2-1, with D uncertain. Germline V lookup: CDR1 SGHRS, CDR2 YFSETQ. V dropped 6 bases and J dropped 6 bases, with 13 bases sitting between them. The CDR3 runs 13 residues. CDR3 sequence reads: CASNNLDGNEQFF. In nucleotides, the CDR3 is TGCGCCAGCAACAACCTAGACGGCAATGAGCAGTTCTTC.

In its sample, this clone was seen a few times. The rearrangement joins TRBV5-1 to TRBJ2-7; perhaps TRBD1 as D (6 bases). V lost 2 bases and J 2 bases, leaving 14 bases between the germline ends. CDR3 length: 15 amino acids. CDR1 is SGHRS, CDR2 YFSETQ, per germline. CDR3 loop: CASSFTGTPTYEQYF. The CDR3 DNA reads TGCGCCAGCAGCTTTACCGGGACACCCACCTACGAGCAGTACTTC.

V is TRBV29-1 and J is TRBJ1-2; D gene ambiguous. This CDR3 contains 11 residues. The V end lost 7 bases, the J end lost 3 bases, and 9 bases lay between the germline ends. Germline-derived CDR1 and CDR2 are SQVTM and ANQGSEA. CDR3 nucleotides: TGCAGCGAGGGAGAAGACTATGGCTACACCTTC. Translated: CSEGEDYGYTF.

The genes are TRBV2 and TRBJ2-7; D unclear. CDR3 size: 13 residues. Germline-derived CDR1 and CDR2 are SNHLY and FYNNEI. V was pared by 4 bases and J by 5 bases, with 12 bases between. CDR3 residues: CASSVGYQDEQYF. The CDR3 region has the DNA TGTGCCAGCAGTGTGGGGTATCAGGACGAGCAGTACTTC.

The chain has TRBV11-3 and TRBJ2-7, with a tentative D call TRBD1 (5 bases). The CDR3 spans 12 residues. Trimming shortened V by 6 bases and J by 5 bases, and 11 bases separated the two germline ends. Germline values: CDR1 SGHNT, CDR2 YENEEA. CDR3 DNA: TGTGCCAGCAGGGGAAGGGGCCACGAGCAGTACTTC. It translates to CASRGRGHEQYF.

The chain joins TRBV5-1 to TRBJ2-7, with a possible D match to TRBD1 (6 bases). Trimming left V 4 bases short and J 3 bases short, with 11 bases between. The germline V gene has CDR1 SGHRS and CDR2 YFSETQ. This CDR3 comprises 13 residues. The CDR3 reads CASSNQGGYEQYF. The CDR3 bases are TGCGCCAGCAGCAATCAAGGGGGCTACGAGCAGTACTTC.